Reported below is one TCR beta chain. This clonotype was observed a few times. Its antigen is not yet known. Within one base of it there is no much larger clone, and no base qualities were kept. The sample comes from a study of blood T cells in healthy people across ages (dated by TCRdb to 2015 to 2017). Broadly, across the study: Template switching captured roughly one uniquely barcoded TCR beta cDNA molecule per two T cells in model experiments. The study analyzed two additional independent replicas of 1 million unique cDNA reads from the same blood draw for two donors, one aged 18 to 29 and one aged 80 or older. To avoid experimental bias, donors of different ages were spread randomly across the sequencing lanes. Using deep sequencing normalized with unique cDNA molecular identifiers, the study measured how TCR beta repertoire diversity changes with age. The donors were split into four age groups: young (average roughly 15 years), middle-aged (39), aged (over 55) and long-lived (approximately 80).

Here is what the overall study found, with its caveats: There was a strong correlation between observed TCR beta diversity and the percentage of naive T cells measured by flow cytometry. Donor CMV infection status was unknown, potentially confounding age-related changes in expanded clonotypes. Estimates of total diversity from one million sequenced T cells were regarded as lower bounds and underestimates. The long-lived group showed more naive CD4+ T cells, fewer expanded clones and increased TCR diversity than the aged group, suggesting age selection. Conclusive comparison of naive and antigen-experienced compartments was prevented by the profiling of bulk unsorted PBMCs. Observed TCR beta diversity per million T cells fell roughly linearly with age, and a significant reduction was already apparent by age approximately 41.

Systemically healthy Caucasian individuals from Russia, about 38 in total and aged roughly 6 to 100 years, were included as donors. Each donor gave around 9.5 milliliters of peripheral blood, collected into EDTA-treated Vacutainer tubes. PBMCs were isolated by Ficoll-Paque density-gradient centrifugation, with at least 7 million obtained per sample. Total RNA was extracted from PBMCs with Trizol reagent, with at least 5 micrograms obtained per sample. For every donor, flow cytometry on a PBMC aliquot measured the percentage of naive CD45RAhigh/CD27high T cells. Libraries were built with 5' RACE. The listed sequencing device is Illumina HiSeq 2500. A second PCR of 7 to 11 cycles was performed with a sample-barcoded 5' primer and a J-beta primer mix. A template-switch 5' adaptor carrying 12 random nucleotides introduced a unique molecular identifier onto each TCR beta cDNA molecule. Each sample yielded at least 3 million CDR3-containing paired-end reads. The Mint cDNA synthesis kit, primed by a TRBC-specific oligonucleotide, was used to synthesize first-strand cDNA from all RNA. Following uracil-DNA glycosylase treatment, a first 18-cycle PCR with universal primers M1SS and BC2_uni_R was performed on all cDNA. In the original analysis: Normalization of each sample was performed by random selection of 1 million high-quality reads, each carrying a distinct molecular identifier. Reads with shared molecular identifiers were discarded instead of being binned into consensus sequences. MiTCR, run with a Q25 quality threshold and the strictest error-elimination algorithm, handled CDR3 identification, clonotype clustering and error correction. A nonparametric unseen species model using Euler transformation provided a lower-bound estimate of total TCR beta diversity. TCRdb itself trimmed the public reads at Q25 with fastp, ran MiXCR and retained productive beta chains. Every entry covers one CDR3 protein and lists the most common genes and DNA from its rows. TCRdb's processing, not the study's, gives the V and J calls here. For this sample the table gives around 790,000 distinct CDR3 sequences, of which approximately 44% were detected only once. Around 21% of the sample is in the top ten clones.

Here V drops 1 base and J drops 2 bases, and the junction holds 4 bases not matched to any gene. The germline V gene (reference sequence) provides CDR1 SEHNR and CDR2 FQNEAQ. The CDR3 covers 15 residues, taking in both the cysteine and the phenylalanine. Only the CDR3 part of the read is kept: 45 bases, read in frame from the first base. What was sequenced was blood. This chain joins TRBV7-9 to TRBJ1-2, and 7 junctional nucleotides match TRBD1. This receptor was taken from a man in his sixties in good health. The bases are TGTGCCAGCAGCTTAGAAATACAGGGGAACTATGGCTACACCTTC. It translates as CASSLEIQGNYGYTF.